These T cell receptor beta chains were read from a single sample in a study of vaccination and CD4 T cells after COVID-19. No antigens are known for them. In TCRdb, the PCR reads were re-called with MiXCR into one record per CDR3 protein. The sample has about 17,000 distinct CDR3 sequences, over 50% seen once; the top ten hold 21%. Material: CD4+ T cells from blood, cultured in vitro, obtained about 7 months after SARS-CoV-2 vaccination. The source is a human donor who had recovered from COVID-19. Both conserved end residues are part of each CDR3. A D gene is named only where the DNA matches it firmly. A row's size may be missing; if present it is once, few, many or a size class.

>medium-sized|TRBJ1-5|TRBV6-4|-
CASSEQINQPQHF
TGTGCCAGCAGTGAACAGATCAATCAGCCCCAGCATTTT
>-|TRBJ2-7|TRBV4-2|TRBD2
CASSQVLAGFYEQYF
TGTGCCAGCAGCCAAGTCCTAGCGGGATTCTACGAGCAGTACTTC
>few|TRBJ1-5|TRBV7-8|TRBD1
CASSLALTGQGPYSNQPQHF
TGTGCCAGCAGCTTAGCGCTAACGGGACAGGGCCCTTATAGCAATCAGCCCCAGCATTTT
>-|TRBJ2-5|TRBV24-1|TRBD2
CATSDYSGSYQETQYF
TGTGCCACCAGTGATTATAGCGGGAGTTACCAAGAGACCCAGTACTTC
>-|TRBJ2-7|TRBV20-1|TRBD1
CSATLTGFTYEQYF
TGCAGTGCTACCTTGACAGGGTTCACCTACGAGCAGTACTTC
>-|TRBJ1-1|TRBV11-2|TRBD1
CASSPDRGREAFF
TGTGCCAGCAGTCCAGACAGGGGGCGTGAAGCTTTCTTT
>-|TRBJ1-5|TRBV2|-
CASSTGIQQPQHF
TGTGCCAGCAGCACAGGGATACAACAGCCCCAGCATTTT
>few|TRBJ1-1|TRBV6-1|TRBD1
CASSDDRVWVDTEAFF
TGTGCCAGCAGTGACGACAGGGTATGGGTCGACACTGAAGCTTTCTTT
>-|TRBJ2-3|TRBV2|-
CASMGESDTQYF
TGTGCCAGCATGGGGGAATCCGATACGCAGTATTTT
>-|TRBJ2-2|TRBV6-5|-
CASSYLLTRVSGELFF
TGTGCCAGCAGTTACCTATTGACGAGGGTATCTGGGGAGCTGTTTTTT
>few|TRBJ1-2|TRBV20-1|-
CSAPYREGRYGYTF
TGCAGTGCTCCCTACCGGGAGGGGCGGTATGGCTACACCTTC
>medium-sized|TRBJ2-5|TRBV7-9|-
CASSLGSAQYF
TGTGCCAGCAGCTTAGGATCGGCCCAGTACTTC
>-|TRBJ1-2|TRBV5-1|-
CASSPEGYGYTF
TGCGCCAGCAGCCCTGAGGGGTATGGCTACACCTTC
>few|TRBJ2-5|TRBV5-8|-
CASSLELSAQETQYF
TGTGCCAGCAGCTTGGAACTGAGCGCTCAAGAGACCCAGTACTTC
>-|TRBJ2-5|TRBV30|-
CAWSPALHETQYF
TGTGCCTGGTCGCCAGCGCTCCATGAGACCCAGTACTTC
>few|TRBJ2-5|TRBV5-4|TRBD2
CASSAKGTSETQYF
TGTGCCAGCAGCGCCAAGGGGACTAGCGAGACCCAGTACTTC
>-|TRBJ1-2|TRBV12-3/TRBV12-4|-
CASRASGRGGYTF
TGTGCCAGCAGAGCCTCGGGGAGGGGTGGCTACACCTTC
>few|TRBJ2-3|TRBV7-2|TRBD1
CASSLYAGGADTQYF
TGTGCCAGCAGCTTATATGCAGGGGGCGCAGATACGCAGTATTTT
>-|TRBJ2-5|TRBV5-5|-
CASSHSRETQYF
TGTGCCAGCAGCCACTCGCGGGAGACCCAGTACTTC
>few|TRBJ1-1|TRBV7-6|-
CASSLKHNTEAFF
TGTGCCAGCAGCTTAAAACACAACACTGAAGCTTTCTTT
>-|TRBJ2-5|TRBV20-1|-
CSAEMNSETQYF
TGCAGTGCTGAAATGAACTCGGAGACCCAGTACTTC
>-|TRBJ2-7|TRBV6-1|-
CASSGLWAGAYEQYF
TGTGCCAGCAGTGGACTTTGGGCAGGCGCCTACGAGCAGTACTTC
>-|TRBJ2-5|TRBV24-1|TRBD2
CATSEGTSGGAVYETQYF
TGTGCCACCAGTGAAGGGACTAGCGGGGGGGCCGTTTACGAGACCCAGTACTTC
>-|TRBJ2-1|TRBV27|-
CAVSSGGRPYF
TGTGCCGTCTCCTCGGGCGGCCGGCCTTACTTC
>-|TRBJ2-5|TRBV7-9|-
CASSLGLTQYF
TGTGCCAGCAGCTTAGGGTTGACCCAGTACTTC
>-|TRBJ2-5|TRBV6-1|TRBD2
CASSEGLAGDFWETQYF
TGTGCCAGCAGTGAAGGTCTAGCGGGAGACTTTTGGGAGACCCAGTACTTC
>few|TRBJ1-6|TRBV27|-
CASSPEWDGGDNSPLHF
TGTGCCAGCAGTCCGGAATGGGACGGCGGGGATAATTCACCCCTCCACTTT
>-|TRBJ1-2|TRBV7-3|TRBD1
CASSFSRGLGYTF
TGTGCCAGCAGCTTCTCGAGGGGGCTCGGCTACACCTTC
>-|TRBJ1-1|TRBV20-1|-
CSARVRETAFF
TGCAGTGCTAGAGTCAGGGAAACGGCTTTCTTT
>-|TRBJ1-2|TRBV30|-
CAWSLRDGYTF
TGTGCCTGGAGTTTAAGAGATGGCTACACCTTC
>medium-sized|TRBJ1-6|TRBV6-5|-
CASSYVGGGDSPLHF
TGTGCCAGCAGTTACGTGGGGGGAGGAGATTCACCCCTCCACTTT
>few|TRBJ1-6|TRBV15|-
CATSYQGESPLHF
TGTGCCACCAGCTACCAGGGCGAGTCACCCCTCCACTTT
>-|TRBJ2-7|TRBV2|TRBD2
CASSVRGTSGPYEQYF
TGTGCCAGCAGTGTGAGGGGGACTAGCGGCCCCTACGAGCAGTACTTC
>few|TRBJ2-3|TRBV20-1|-
CSASLTRDTQYF
TGCAGTGCTAGTCTTACAAGGGATACGCAGTATTTT
>-|TRBJ2-7|TRBV23-1|-
CASSQSGGYYEQYF
TGCGCCAGCAGTCAATCTGGGGGATACTACGAGCAGTACTTC
>-|TRBJ2-7|TRBV6-1|-
CASSEFLRGSYEQYF
TGTGCCAGCAGTGAATTCCTGAGGGGTTCCTACGAGCAGTACTTC
>-|TRBJ2-5|TRBV7-6|TRBD1
CASSQDGTGGVETQYF
TGTGCTAGCAGCCAGGATGGGACAGGGGGTGTAGAGACCCAGTACTTC
>few|TRBJ2-5|TRBV5-8|TRBD2
CASNKGGRASGETQYF
TGTGCCAGCAACAAAGGTGGGAGGGCCAGCGGTGAGACCCAGTACTTC
>few|TRBJ1-1|TRBV25-1|-
CASSAQFLTEAFF
TGTGCCAGCAGTGCACAGTTTCTCACTGAAGCTTTCTTT
>-|TRBJ1-1|TRBV11-2|-
CASSLNWAEAFF
TGTGCCAGCAGCTTAAACTGGGCTGAAGCTTTCTTT
>-|TRBJ2-2|TRBV20-1|TRBD1
CSAPGQASTGELFF
TGCAGTGCTCCGGGACAGGCATCAACCGGGGAGCTGTTTTTT
>few|TRBJ2-4|TRBV20-1|TRBD2
CSAGLAHIQYF
TGCAGTGCTGGACTAGCGCACATTCAGTACTTC
>-|TRBJ2-7|TRBV28|TRBD1
CASSPSGTEKYEQYF
TGTGCCAGCAGTCCCTCCGGGACAGAGAAGTACGAGCAGTACTTC
>-|TRBJ2-1|TRBV20-1|TRBD2
CSARGLAATGEQFF
TGCAGTGCTAGAGGGCTAGCGGCTACGGGCGAGCAGTTCTTC
>-|TRBJ2-2|TRBV7-2|-
CASSLSRVGELFF
TGTGCCAGCAGCTTATCTAGAGTCGGGGAGCTGTTTTTT
>medium-sized|TRBJ2-5|TRBV27|-
CASSLSTLSMGRETQYF
TGTGCCAGCAGTCTGTCTACTCTTTCGATGGGTCGGGAGACCCAGTACTTC
>few|TRBJ2-7|TRBV6-1|-
CASSGTGTFSYEQYF
TGTGCCAGCAGTGGAACCGGGACATTCTCCTACGAGCAGTACTTC
>-|TRBJ2-7|TRBV20-1|TRBD1
CSARSSLGQGYAYEQYF
TGCAGTGCTAGGAGTTCCCTAGGACAGGGGTACGCCTACGAGCAGTACTTC
>few|TRBJ2-3|TRBV6-1|TRBD2
CASRTSGVRDTQYF
TGTGCCAGCCGAACTAGCGGGGTTCGGGATACGCAGTATTTT
>-|TRBJ2-5|TRBV7-9|TRBD2
CASSSSGGRRETQYF
TGTGCCAGCAGCTCAAGCGGGGGCCGCCGGGAGACCCAGTACTTC
>-|TRBJ1-6|TRBV5-4|-
CASSLEQGNSPLHF
TGTGCCAGCAGCTTGGAACAGGGAAATTCACCCCTCCACTTT
>-|TRBJ2-2|TRBV7-2|TRBD2
CASSFLAANTGELFF
TGTGCCAGCAGCTTTCTAGCGGCGAACACCGGGGAGCTGTTTTTT
>few|TRBJ1-1|TRBV20-1|-
CSASGGWAGSGTEAFF
TGCAGTGCTAGTGGGGGCTGGGCGGGGTCTGGCACTGAAGCTTTCTTT